This T cell receptor (beta chain) came from a study of T cell repertoires in cytomegalovirus infection. TCRdb passed the reads through MiXCR, listing each CDR3 protein once. The table lists around 530,000 distinct CDR3 sequences, 26% of them singletons, with about 12% in the top ten. Per germline, CDR1 DFQATT and CDR2 SNEGSKA (reference sequence). The V gene lost 0 bases and the J gene lost 5 bases, with 13 bases spanning the gap. This CDR3 is 14 amino acids long. This sequence joins TRBV20-1 and TRBJ1-1; perhaps TRBD1 as D (5 bases). The clonotype comes from a human donor in good health (CMV status not recorded). Some clones in this sample may be carry-over from other donors' samples. The material sequenced was PBMCs. CDR3 sequence (DNA): TGCAGTGCTAGAGATCCGGCAGGGAGGACTGAAGCTTTCTTT. Protein sequence: CSARDPAGRTEAFF.